The T cell receptor beta chain under discussion was sequenced for a study of blood T cell repertoires in COVID-19. CDR3 length equals 14 residues. CDR1 SGHTA and CDR2 FQGTGA come from the germline V gene. Trimming stripped 2 bases from V and 2 bases from J, with 9 bases between. TCRdb keeps only in-frame clones here, not all; method: immunoSEQ multiplex PCR. The repertoire includes about 280,000 clones, 86% of them detected once, and roughly 14% sits in the top ten. The clonotype comes from a woman in her 70s with COVID-19, enrolled during active disease. The chain recombines TRBV7-3 with TRBJ1-1, with D maybe TRBD1 (6 bases). Material for sequencing was peripheral blood. For the CDR3, the DNA is TGTGCCAGCAGCTTACAGGGGAGAAACACTGAAGCTTTCTTT. Amino acids: CASSLQGRNTEAFF.